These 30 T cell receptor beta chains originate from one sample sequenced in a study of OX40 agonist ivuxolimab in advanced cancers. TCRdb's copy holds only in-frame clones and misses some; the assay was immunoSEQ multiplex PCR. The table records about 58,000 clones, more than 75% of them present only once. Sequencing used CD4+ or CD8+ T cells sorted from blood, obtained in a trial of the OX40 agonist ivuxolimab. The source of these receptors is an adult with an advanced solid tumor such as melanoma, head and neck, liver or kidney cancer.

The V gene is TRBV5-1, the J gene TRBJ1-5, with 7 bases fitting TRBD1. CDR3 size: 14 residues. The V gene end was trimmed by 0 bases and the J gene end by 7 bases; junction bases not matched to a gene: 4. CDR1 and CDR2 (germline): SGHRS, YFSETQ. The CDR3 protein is CASSLGQGQQPQHF. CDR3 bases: TGCGCCAGCAGCTTGGGACAGGGTCAACAGCCCCAGCATTTT.

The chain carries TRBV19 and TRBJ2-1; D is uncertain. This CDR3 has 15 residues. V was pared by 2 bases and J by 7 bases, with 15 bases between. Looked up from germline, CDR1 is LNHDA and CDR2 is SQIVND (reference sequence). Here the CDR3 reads CASSIIQADGNEQFF. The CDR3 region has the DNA TGTGCCAGTAGTATAATCCAGGCTGACGGGAATGAGCAGTTCTTC.

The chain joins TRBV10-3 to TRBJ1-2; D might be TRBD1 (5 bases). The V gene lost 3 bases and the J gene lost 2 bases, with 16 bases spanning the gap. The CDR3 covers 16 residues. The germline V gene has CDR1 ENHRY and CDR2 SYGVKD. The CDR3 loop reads CAISDPGRPPNYGYTF. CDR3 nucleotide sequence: TGTGCCATCAGTGATCCGGGACGTCCACCCAACTATGGCTACACCTTC.

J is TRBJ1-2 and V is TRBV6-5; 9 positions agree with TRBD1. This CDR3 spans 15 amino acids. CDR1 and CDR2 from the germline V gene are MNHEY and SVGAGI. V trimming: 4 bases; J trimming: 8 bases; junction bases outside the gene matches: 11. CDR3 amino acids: CASSSNRDRVGGYTF. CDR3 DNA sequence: TGTGCCAGCAGTTCCAACCGGGACAGGGTGGGAGGCTACACCTTC.

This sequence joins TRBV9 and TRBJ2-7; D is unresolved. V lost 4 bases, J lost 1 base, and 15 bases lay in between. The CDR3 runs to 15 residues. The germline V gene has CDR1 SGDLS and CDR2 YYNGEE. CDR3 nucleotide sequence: TGTGCCAGCAGCCCCCAAGGTTCCTTGTCCTACGAGCAGTACTTC. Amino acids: CASSPQGSLSYEQYF. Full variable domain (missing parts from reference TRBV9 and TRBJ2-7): DSGVTQTPKHLITATGQRVTLRCSPRSGDLSVYWYQQSLDQGLQFLIQYYNGEERAKGNILERFSAQQFPDLHSELNLSSLELGDSALYFCASSPQGSLSYEQYFGPGTRLTVT.

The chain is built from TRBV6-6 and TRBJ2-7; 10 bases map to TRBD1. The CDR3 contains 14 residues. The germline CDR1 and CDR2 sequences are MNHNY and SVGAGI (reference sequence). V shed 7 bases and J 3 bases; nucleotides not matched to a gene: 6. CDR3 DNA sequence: TGTGCCAGCACCCCGGGACAGGGGATCTACGAGCAGTACTTC. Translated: CASTPGQGIYEQYF.

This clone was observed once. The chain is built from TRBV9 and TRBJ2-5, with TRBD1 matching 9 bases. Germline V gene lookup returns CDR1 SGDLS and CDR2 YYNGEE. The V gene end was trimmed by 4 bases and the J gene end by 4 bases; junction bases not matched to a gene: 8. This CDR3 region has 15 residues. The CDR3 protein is CASSSGQGGRETQYF. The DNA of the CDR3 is TGTGCCAGCAGCTCGGGACAGGGTGGGCGAGAGACCCAGTACTTC. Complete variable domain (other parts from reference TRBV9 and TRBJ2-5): DSGVTQTPKHLITATGQRVTLRCSPRSGDLSVYWYQQSLDQGLQFLIQYYNGEERAKGNILERFSAQQFPDLHSELNLSSLELGDSALYFCASSSGQGGRETQYFGPGTRLLVL.

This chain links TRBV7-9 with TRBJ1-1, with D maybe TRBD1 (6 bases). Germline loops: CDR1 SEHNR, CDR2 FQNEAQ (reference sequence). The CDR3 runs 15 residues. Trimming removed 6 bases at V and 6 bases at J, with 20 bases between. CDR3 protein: CASRERGAAGSEAFF. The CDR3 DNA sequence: TGTGCCAGCAGGGAAAGGGGGGCCGCGGGATCTGAAGCTTTCTTT.

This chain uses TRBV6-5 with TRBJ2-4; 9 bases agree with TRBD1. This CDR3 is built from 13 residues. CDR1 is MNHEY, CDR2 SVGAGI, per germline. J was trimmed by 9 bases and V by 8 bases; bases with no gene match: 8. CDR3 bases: TGTGCCAGCTCTTCGGGACAGGGTACCATTCAGTACTTC. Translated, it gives CASSSGQGTIQYF.

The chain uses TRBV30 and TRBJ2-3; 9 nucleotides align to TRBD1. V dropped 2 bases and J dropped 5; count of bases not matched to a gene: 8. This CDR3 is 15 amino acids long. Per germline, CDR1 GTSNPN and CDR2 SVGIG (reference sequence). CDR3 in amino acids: CAWSKLGQGIDTQYF. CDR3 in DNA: TGTGCCTGGAGTAAACTGGGACAGGGCATAGATACGCAGTATTTT.

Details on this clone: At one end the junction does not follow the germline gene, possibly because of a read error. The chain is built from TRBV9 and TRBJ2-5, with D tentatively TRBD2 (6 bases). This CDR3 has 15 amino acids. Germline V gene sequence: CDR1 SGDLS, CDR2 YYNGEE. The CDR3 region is CASSHRDSGPEAQYF. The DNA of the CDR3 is TGTGCCAGCAGCCACCGGGACTCCGGTCCAGAGGCCCAGTACTTC.

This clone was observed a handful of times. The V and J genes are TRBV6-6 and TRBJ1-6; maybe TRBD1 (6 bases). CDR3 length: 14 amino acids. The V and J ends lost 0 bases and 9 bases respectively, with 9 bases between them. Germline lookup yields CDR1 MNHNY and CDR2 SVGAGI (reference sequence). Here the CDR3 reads CASSYSGQTSPLHF. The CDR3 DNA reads TGTGCCAGCAGTTACTCTGGACAGACTTCACCCCTCCACTTT.

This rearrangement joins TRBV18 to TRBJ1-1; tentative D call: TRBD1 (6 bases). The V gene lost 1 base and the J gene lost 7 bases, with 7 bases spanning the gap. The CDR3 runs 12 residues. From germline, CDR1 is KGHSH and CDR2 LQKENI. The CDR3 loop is CASSPLRGEAFF. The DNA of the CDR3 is TGTGCCAGCTCACCACTCAGGGGTGAAGCTTTCTTT.

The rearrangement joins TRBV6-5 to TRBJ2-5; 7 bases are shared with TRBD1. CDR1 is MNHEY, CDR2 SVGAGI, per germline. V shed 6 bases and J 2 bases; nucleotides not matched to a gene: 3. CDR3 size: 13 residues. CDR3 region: CASSSGQQETQYF. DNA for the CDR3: TGTGCCAGCAGCTCGGGACAGCAAGAGACCCAGTACTTC.

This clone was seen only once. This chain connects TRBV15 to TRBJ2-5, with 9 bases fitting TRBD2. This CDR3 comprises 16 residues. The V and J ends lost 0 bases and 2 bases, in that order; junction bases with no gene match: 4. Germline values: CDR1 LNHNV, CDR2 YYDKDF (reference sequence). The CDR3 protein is CATSRDRAGGQETQYF. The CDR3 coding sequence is TGTGCCACCAGCAGAGATAGAGCGGGGGGACAAGAGACCCAGTACTTC. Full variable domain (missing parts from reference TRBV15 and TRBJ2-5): DAMVIQNPRYQVTQFGKPVTLSCSQTLNHNVMYWYQQKSSQAPKLLFHYYDKDFNNEADTPDNFQSRRPNTSFCFLDIRSPGLGDTAMYLCATSRDRAGGQETQYFGPGTRLLVL.

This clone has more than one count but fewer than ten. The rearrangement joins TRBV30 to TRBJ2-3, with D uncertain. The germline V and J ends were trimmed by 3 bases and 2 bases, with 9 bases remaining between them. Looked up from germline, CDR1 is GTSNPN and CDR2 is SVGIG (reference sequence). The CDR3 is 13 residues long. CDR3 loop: CAWSPDTTDTQYF. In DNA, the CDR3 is TGTGCCTGGAGCCCTGACACCACAGATACGCAGTATTTT.

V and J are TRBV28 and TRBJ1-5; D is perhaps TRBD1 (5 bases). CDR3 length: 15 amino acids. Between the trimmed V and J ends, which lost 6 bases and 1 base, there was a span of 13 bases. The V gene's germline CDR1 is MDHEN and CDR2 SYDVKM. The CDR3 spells CASSRLTGSNQPQHF. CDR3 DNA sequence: TGTGCCAGCAGCCGTTTAACAGGAAGCAATCAGCCCCAGCATTTT.

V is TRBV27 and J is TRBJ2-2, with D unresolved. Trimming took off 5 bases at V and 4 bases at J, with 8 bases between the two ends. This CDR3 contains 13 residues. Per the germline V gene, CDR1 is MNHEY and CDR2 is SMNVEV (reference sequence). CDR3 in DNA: TGTGCCAGCAGTATCGGCACCACCGGGGAGCTGTTTTTT. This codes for CASSIGTTGELFF.

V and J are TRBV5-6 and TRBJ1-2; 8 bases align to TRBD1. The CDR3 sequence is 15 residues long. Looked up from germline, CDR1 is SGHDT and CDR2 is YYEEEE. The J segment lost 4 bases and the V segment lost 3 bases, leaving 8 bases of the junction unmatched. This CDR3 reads CASSSQGVWVYGYTF. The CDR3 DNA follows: TGTGCCAGCAGCTCACAGGGGGTGTGGGTCTATGGCTACACCTTC.

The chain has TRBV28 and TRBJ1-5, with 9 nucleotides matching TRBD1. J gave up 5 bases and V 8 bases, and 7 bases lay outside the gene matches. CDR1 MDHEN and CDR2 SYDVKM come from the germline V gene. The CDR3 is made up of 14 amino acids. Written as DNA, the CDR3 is TGTGCCAGCCGCCCCGGGACAGGGCATCAGCCCCAGCATTTT. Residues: CASRPGTGHQPQHF.

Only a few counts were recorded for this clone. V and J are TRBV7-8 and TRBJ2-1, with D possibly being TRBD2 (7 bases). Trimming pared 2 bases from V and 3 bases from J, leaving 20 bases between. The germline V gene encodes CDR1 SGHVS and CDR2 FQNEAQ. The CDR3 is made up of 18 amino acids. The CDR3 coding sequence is TGTGCCAGCAGCTTATTGGTCTTACGGGGGGCTAGCTACAATGAGCAGTTCTTC. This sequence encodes CASSLLVLRGASYNEQFF.

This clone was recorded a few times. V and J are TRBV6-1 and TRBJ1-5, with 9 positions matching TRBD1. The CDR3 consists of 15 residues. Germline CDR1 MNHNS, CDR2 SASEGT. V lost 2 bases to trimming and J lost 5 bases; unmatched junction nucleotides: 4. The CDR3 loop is CASSETGGLYQPQHF. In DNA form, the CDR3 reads TGTGCCAGCAGTGAAACAGGGGGCCTGTATCAGCCCCAGCATTTT.

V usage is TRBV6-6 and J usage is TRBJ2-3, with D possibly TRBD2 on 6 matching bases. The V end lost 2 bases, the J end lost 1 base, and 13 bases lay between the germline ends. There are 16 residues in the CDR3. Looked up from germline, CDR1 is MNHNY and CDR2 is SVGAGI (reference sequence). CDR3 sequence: CASSYASRGGTDTQYF. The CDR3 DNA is TGTGCCAGCAGTTACGCTTCTCGCGGGGGCACAGATACGCAGTATTTT.

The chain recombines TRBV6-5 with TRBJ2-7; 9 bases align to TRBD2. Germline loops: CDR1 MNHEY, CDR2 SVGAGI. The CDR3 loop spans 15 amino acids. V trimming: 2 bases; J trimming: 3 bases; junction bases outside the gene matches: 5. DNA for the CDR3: TGTGCCAGCAGTTACGATGGGACTAGCTTCTACGAGCAGTACTTC. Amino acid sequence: CASSYDGTSFYEQYF.

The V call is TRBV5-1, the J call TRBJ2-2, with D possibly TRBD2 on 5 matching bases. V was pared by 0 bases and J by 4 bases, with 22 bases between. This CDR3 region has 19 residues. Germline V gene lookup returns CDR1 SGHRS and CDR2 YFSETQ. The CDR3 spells CASSLVSRRPSGVTGELFF. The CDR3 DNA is TGCGCCAGCAGCTTGGTTTCGCGTCGTCCGAGCGGTGTCACCGGGGAGCTGTTTTTT.

The CDR3 DNA sequence: TGTGCCGTACAGGGGGGACAGGTTGGTGGCTACACCTTC. Residues: CAVQGGQVGGYTF. V is TRBV6-5 and J is TRBJ1-2, with 8 positions matching TRBD1. The length of the CDR3 is 13 residues. CDR1 is MNHEY, CDR2 SVGAGI, per germline. The trim removed 11 bases at V and 7 bases at J, leaving 12 bases unmatched.

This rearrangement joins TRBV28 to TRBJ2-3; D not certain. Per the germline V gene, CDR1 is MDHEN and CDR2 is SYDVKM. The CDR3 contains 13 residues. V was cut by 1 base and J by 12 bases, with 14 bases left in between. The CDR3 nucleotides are TGTGCCAGCAGTTTATCGCAGATTCCGCATCAGTATTTT. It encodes CASSLSQIPHQYF.

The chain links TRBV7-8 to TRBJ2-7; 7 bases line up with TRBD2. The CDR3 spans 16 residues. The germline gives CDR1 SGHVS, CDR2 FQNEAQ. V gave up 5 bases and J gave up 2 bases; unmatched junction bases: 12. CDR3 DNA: TGTGCCAGCAGCGCAGCTAGCGGCCTTAATCCCTACGAGCAGTACTTC. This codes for CASSAASGLNPYEQYF. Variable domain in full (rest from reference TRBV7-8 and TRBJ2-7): GAGVSQSPRYKVAKRGQDVALRCDPISGHVSLFWYQQALGQGPEFLTYFQNEAQLDKSGLPSDRFFAERPEGSVSTLKIQRTQQEDSAVYLCASSAASGLNPYEQYFGPGTRLTVT.

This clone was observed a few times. The CDR3 nucleotides are TGTGCCAGCTCACCGGGGACAGGGAGAAACACCATATATTTT. Amino acids: CASSPGTGRNTIYF. The chain uses TRBV18 and TRBJ1-3; TRBD1 aligns across 9 bases. Germline CDR1 is KGHSH and CDR2 is LQKENI. The CDR3 runs to 14 residues. The junction had 2 bases not matched to a gene; V was cut back by 3 bases and J by 5 bases.

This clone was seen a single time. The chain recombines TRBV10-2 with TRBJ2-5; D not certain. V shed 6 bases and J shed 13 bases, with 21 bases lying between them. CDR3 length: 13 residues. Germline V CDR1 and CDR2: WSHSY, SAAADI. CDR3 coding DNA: TGCGCCAGCAGACAAGCCGGGCTCACTTTCGCGTACTTC. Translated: CASRQAGLTFAYF.